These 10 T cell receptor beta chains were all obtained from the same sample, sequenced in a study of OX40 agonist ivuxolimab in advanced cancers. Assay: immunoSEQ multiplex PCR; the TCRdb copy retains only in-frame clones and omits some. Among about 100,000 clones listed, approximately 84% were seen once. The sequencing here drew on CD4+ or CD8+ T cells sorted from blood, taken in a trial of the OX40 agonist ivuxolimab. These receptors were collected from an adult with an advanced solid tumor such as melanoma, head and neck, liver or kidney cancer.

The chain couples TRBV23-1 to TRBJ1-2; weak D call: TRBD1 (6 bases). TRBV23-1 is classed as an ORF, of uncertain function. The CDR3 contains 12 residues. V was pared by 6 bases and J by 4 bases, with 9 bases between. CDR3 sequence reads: CASSRQAYGYTF. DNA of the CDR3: TGCGCCAGCAGCCGACAGGCCTATGGCTACACCTTC.

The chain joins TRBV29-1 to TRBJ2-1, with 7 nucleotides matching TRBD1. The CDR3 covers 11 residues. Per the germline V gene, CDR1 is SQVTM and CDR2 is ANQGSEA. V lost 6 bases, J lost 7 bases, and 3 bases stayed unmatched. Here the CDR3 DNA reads TGCAGCGTCGAACAGGGGAATGAGCAGTTCTTC. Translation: CSVEQGNEQFF.

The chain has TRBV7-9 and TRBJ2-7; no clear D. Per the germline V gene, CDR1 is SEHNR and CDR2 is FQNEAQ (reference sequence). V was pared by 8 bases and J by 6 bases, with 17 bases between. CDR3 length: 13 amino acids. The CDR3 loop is CASRADRWSEQYF. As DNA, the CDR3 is TGTGCCAGCCGGGCGGATCGTTGGTCCGAGCAGTACTTC. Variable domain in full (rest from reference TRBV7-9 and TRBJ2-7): DTGVSQNPRHKITKRGQNVTFRCDPISEHNRLYWYRQTLGQGPEFLTYFQNEAQLEKSRLLSDRFSAERPKGSFSTLEIQRTEQGDSAMYLCASRADRWSEQYFGPGTRLTVT.

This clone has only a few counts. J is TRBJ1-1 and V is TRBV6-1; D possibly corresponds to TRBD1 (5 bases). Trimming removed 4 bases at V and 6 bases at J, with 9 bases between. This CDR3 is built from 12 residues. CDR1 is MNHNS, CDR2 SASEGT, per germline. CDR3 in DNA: TGTGCCAGCAGTGTTTGGGGCGCTGAAGCTTTCTTT. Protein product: CASSVWGAEAFF.

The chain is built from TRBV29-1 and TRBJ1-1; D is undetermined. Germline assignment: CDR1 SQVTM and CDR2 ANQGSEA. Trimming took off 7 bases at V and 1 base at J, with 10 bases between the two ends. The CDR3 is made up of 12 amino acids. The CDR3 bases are TGCAGCGGCAAGGTAGGGAACACTGAAGCTTTCTTT. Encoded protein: CSGKVGNTEAFF. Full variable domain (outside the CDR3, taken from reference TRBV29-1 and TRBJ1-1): SAVISQKPSRDICQRGTSLTIQCQVDSQVTMMFWYRQQPGQSLTLIATANQGSEATYESGFVIDKFPISRPNLTFSTLTVSNMSPEDSSIYLCSGKVGNTEAFFGQGTRLTVV.

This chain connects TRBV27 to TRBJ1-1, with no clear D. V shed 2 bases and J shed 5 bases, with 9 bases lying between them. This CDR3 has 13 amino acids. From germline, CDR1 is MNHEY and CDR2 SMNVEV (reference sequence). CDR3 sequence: CASSLIDRTEAFF. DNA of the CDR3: TGTGCCAGCAGTTTAATCGACCGAACTGAAGCTTTCTTT.

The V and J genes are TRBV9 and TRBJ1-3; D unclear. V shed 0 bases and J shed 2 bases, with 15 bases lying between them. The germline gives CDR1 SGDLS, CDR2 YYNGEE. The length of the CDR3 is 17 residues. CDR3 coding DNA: TGTGCCAGCAGCGTAGCTGGTGGGGTCGTAGCTGGAAACACCATATATTTT. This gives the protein CASSVAGGVVAGNTIYF.

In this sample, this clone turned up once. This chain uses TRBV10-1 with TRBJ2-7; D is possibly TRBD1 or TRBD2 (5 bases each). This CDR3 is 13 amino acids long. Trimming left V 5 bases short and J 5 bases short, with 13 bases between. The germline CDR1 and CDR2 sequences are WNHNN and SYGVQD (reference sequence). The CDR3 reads CASSWLGTDEQYF. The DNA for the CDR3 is TGCGCCAGCAGTTGGTTAGGGACGGACGAGCAGTACTTC.

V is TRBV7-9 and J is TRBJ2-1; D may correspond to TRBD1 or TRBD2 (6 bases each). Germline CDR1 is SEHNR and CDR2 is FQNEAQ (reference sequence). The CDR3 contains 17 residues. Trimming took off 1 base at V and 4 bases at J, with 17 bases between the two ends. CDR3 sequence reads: CASSLVGDWRGYNEQFF. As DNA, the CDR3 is TGTGCCAGCAGCTTAGTGGGCGACTGGAGGGGGTACAATGAGCAGTTCTTC.

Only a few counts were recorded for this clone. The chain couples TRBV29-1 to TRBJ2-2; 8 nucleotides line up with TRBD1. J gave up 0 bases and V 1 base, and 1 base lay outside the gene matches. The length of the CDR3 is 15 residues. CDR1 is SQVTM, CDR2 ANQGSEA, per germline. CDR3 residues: CSVEVTGANTGELFF. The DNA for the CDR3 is TGCAGCGTTGAAGTGACAGGGGCGAACACCGGGGAGCTGTTTTTT.